The rows below give T cell receptor beta chains drawn from one sample of a study of blood T cell repertoires in COVID-19. The protocol was immunoSEQ multiplex PCR, while the TCRdb copy is restricted to in-frame clones and leaves out a portion. Here the sample spans 84,000 or so clones, 85% to 95% being singletons. The sequencing sample was made of peripheral blood. The receptors were gathered from a woman aged 60-75 years with active COVID-19. The CDR3 runs from the conserved cysteine through the conserved F or W. The D gene is left open where the match is weak. Part of the rows lack a size; the others show once, few, many or a class for expanded clones.

j_gene	abundance	v_gene	d_gene	CDR3aa	CDR3nt
TRBJ1-5	-	TRBV5-1	-	CASSRRVTIGENQPQHF	TGCGCCAGCAGCCGGAGAGTAACAATAGGTGAAAATCAGCCCCAGCATTTT
TRBJ2-3	-	TRBV5-1	TRBD1	CASSRGQGGDTQYF	TGCGCCAGCAGCCGTGGACAGGGGGGAGATACGCAGTATTTT
TRBJ2-1	-	TRBV6-5	-	CASRLGQFNEQFF	TGTGCCAGCAGACTTGGACAGTTCAATGAGCAGTTCTTC
TRBJ2-4	few	TRBV7-9	TRBD2	CASSRGGGSNIQYF	TGTGCCAGCAGCCGGGGGGGTGGTAGTAACATTCAGTACTTC
TRBJ2-3	-	TRBV9	-	CASSGFSVTQYF	TGTGCCAGCAGCGGGTTCTCAGTTACGCAGTATTTT
TRBJ2-7	-	TRBV28	TRBD1	CASSSPRDSGLSYEQYF	TGTGCCAGCAGTTCGCCTCGGGACAGTGGCCTCTCCTACGAGCAGTACTTC
TRBJ1-4	-	TRBV18	TRBD1	CASSPGQGEKLFF	TGTGCCAGCTCACCAGGACAGGGTGAAAAACTGTTTTTT
TRBJ1-2	-	TRBV7-2	-	CASSLAFRDYGYTF	TGTGCCAGCAGCTTAGCATTTCGGGACTATGGCTACACCTTC
TRBJ1-2	-	TRBV27	TRBD1	CASSPGQGTSGYTF	TGTGCCAGCAGTCCCGGACAGGGGACCAGTGGCTACACCTTC
TRBJ2-2	-	TRBV6-5	TRBD2	CASSYAGASGELFF	TGTGCCAGCAGTTATGCGGGAGCGTCCGGGGAGCTGTTTTTT
TRBJ2-3	-	TRBV6-5	-	CASSYRVLGVTDTQYF	TGTGCCAGCAGTTACAGGGTCTTAGGGGTCACAGATACGCAGTATTTT
TRBJ1-2	-	TRBV15	-	CATRVGGAENYGYTF	TGTGCCACCAGGGTCGGGGGGGCGGAGAACTATGGCTACACCTTC
TRBJ2-7	-	TRBV12-3/TRBV12-4	-	CASSFGGSEQYF	TGTGCCAGCAGTTTTGGGGGGTCCGAGCAGTACTTC
TRBJ1-3	-	TRBV14	-	CASSPHGAGLGNTIYF	TGTGCCAGCAGCCCCCACGGTGCGGGGCTTGGAAACACCATATATTTT
TRBJ2-2	-	TRBV11-3	-	CASSLLATAGGELFF	TGTGCCAGCAGCTTACTAGCGACGGCGGGCGGGGAGCTGTTTTTT
TRBJ2-3	-	TRBV19	-	CASSNTGRTDTQYF	TGTGCCAGTAGTAATACAGGGCGGACAGATACGCAGTATTTT
TRBJ1-2	-	TRBV6-2/TRBV6-3	-	CASSPPTQASSYGYTF	TGTGCCAGCAGTCCCCCCACACAGGCCTCCAGCTATGGCTACACCTTC
TRBJ1-3	-	TRBV7-9	-	CASSLGTRFYSGNTIYF	TGTGCCAGCAGCTTAGGAACCCGGTTCTACTCTGGAAACACCATATATTTT
TRBJ1-6	-	TRBV5-4	TRBD1	CASSPGQGAGRSSPLHF	TGTGCCAGCAGCCCAGGACAGGGAGCGGGGAGGAGTTCACCCCTCCACTTT
TRBJ1-3	-	TRBV2	-	CASTPAGKGNTIYF	TGTGCCAGCACCCCGGCAGGGAAAGGAAACACCATATATTTT
TRBJ2-1	-	TRBV28	TRBD1	CASSGTGASYNEQFF	TGTGCCAGCAGTGGGACAGGGGCGAGCTACAATGAGCAGTTCTTC
TRBJ2-7	once	TRBV5-1	-	CASSFRGDEQYF	TGCGCCAGCAGCTTTCGAGGAGACGAGCAGTACTTC
TRBJ2-3	-	TRBV7-6	TRBD2	CASSSTSGSVADTQYF	TGTGCCAGCAGCTCAACAAGCGGGAGTGTAGCAGATACGCAGTATTTT
TRBJ2-7	-	TRBV6-2/TRBV6-3	TRBD2	CASSLLAGSEQYF	TGTGCCAGCAGTTTACTAGCGGGTTCCGAGCAGTACTTC
TRBJ2-7	-	TRBV7-8	TRBD2	CASSDLKATSGYEQYF	TGTGCCAGCAGCGACCTAAAGGCGACTAGCGGCTACGAGCAGTACTTC